This T cell receptor (beta chain) was recovered during a study of blood T cell repertoires in COVID-19. Sequenced by immunoSEQ multiplex PCR; TCRdb stores in-frame clones only, minus some. The sample contains 200,000 or so clones, around 90% of which appear only once. This receptor was taken from a woman aged 30 to 39 who had recovered from COVID-19. What was sequenced was PBMCs or T cells enriched from blood (not recorded which).

The chain's CDR3 is CASSLLRGNSGNTIYF. The CDR3 DNA is TGTGCCAGCAGCTTATTGCGGGGGAATTCTGGAAACACCATATATTTT. The chain employs TRBV7-9 and TRBJ1-3; maybe TRBD1 (5 bases). This CDR3 spans 16 amino acids. CDR1 and CDR2 from the germline V gene are SEHNR and FQNEAQ (reference sequence). Trimming removed 2 bases from V and 1 base from J, with 12 bases in between.